Listed here are 28 T cell receptor beta chains from one sample, sequenced in a study of blood T cell repertoires in COVID-19. The table came from immunoSEQ multiplex PCR; TCRdb's copy has only in-frame clones and leaves some out. This repertoire shows about 430,000 clones, 85% to 90% found once; its top ten account for roughly 1.1%. The sequencing input was PBMCs or T cells enriched from blood (not recorded which). Receptor source: a man aged 25-45 years who had recovered from COVID-19.

The CDR3 DNA follows: TGTGCCAGTAGTATGGTAGCGGGACACGATTACAATGAGCAGTTCTTC. The encoded protein is CASSMVAGHDYNEQFF. This chain links TRBV19 with TRBJ2-1; 8 bases agree with TRBD2. The V gene end was trimmed by 3 bases and the J gene end by 4 bases; junction bases not matched to a gene: 8. This CDR3 region has 16 residues. The germline CDR1 and CDR2 sequences are LNHDA and SQIVND (reference sequence).

This sequence joins TRBV7-2 and TRBJ2-1; 9 nucleotides agree with TRBD2. V was pared by 2 bases and J by 5 bases, with 13 bases of the junction left unmatched. The CDR3 spans 18 residues. Germline CDR1 reads SGHTA; CDR2 reads FQGNSA. The CDR3 protein is CASSLIRLAGPENNEQFF. CDR3 nucleotides: TGTGCCAGCAGCTTAATACGGCTAGCGGGACCGGAAAACAATGAGCAGTTCTTC.

The chain recombines TRBV2 with TRBJ1-2, with 9 nucleotides matching TRBD1. The junction had 8 bases not matched to a gene; V was cut back by 6 bases and J by 6 bases. CDR3 length: 14 amino acids. The germline V gene encodes CDR1 SNHLY and CDR2 FYNNEI. For the CDR3, the DNA is TGTGCCAGCAGCCCGGGACAGGGATATCATGGCTACACCTTC. Amino acids: CASSPGQGYHGYTF.

This clone showed up just once. The V gene is TRBV28, the J gene TRBJ2-7, with TRBD2 matching over 7 bases. The CDR3 sequence is 12 residues long. Germline V gives CDR1 MDHEN, CDR2 SYDVKM. After removal of 7 bases from V and 3 bases from J, the junction contained 3 bases not matched to a gene. The CDR3 region is CASTVAGYEQYF. The CDR3 nucleotides read TGTGCCAGCACAGTAGCGGGCTACGAGCAGTACTTC.

The genes are TRBV6-5 and TRBJ1-6; D remains ambiguous. In germline, CDR1 is MNHEY, CDR2 SVGAGI. The CDR3 contains 14 residues. V was clipped by 0 bases and J by 6 bases, with 6 bases between them. In nucleotides, the CDR3 is TGTGCCAGCAGTTACTCGGGCAGTAATTCACCCCTCCACTTT. Translated, it gives CASSYSGSNSPLHF.

This CDR3 reads CASSLAARGPNQPQHF. The DNA of the CDR3 is TGTGCCAGCAGCTTGGCCGCCAGGGGACCGAATCAGCCCCAGCATTTT. V gene TRBV5-8 combines with J gene TRBJ1-5, with D possibly TRBD1 on 6 matching bases. The V end lost 0 bases, the J end lost 4 bases, and 14 bases lay between the germline ends. Germline CDR1 and CDR2: SGHTS and YDEGEE. The CDR3 sequence is 16 residues long.

The chain uses TRBV2 and TRBJ1-2; D gene unclear. With 4 bases removed from V and 4 bases from J, the gap between germline ends came to 7 bases. The germline CDR1 and CDR2 sequences are SNHLY and FYNNEI. The CDR3 is 12 amino acids. The CDR3 region is CASSADSYGYTF. DNA of the CDR3: TGTGCCAGCAGTGCTGATAGCTATGGCTACACCTTC.

V usage is TRBV28 and J usage is TRBJ1-1; TRBD1 matches 7 bases. Germline-derived CDR1 and CDR2 are MDHEN and SYDVKM. The CDR3 is made up of 14 amino acids. Unmatched junction bases numbered 9, after V lost 6 bases and J lost 5 bases. CDR3 DNA sequence: TGTGCCAGCAGCCGAGACAGGGTGGGTACTGAAGCTTTCTTT. Protein: CASSRDRVGTEAFF.

The chain is built from TRBV21-1 and TRBJ2-1; the table's D call of TRBD1 was not tested on the DNA. TRBV21-1 is classified as a pseudogene. The CDR3 is 17 residues long. The chain's CDR3 is CASSPRSGQVSYNEQFF. The CDR3 DNA is TGTGCCAGCTCCCCCCGGTCCGGACAGGTATCCTACAATGAGCAGTTCTTC.

This clone was observed once. The chain couples TRBV5-1 to TRBJ2-7; 9 bases are shared with TRBD2. Germline CDR1 and CDR2: SGHRS and YFSETQ. V shed 1 base and J 2 bases; nucleotides not matched to a gene: 10. CDR3 size: 17 residues. The chain's CDR3 is CASSLYRGGERAYEQYF. The CDR3 DNA reads TGCGCCAGCAGCTTGTATCGCGGGGGGGAACGGGCCTACGAGCAGTACTTC.

The genes are TRBV5-4 and TRBJ2-5; no clear D gene. Germline CDR1 and CDR2: SGHNT and YYREEE (reference sequence). Trimming took off 2 bases at V and 2 bases at J, with 10 bases between the two ends. The CDR3 has 14 residues. CDR3 DNA sequence: TGTGCCAGCAGCTTTTCGGTGGTTCAAGAGACCCAGTACTTC. Encoded protein: CASSFSVVQETQYF.

The rearrangement links TRBV19 to TRBJ1-2; TRBD1 aligns across 9 bases. V shed 4 bases, J shed 2 bases, and the junction held 8 bases outside the gene matches. In germline, CDR1 is LNHDA, CDR2 SQIVND (reference sequence). This CDR3 region has 16 residues. The CDR3 loop reads CASSTTGTGKNYGYTF. The CDR3 coding sequence is TGTGCCAGTAGTACGACCGGGACAGGGAAAAACTATGGCTACACCTTC.

This clone occurred once. The J gene is TRBJ1-2, the V gene TRBV28, with unresolved D. The V gene lost 3 bases and the J gene lost 5 bases, with 13 bases spanning the gap. Germline lookup yields CDR1 MDHEN and CDR2 SYDVKM. This CDR3 has 14 amino acids. CDR3 DNA: TGTGCCAGCAGTTTTGGCAATGCGGGGTATGGCTACACCTTC. It is translated as CASSFGNAGYGYTF.

The rearrangement uses TRBV29-1 and TRBJ1-1; 7 bases match TRBD1. Germline V lookup: CDR1 SQVTM, CDR2 ANQGSEA. V was clipped by 7 bases and J by 1 base; unmatched bases: 6. The CDR3 has 13 residues. The CDR3: CSAVGQQNTEAFF. DNA of the CDR3: TGCAGCGCGGTGGGACAGCAGAACACTGAAGCTTTCTTT.

The chain uses TRBV7-6 and TRBJ2-1; TRBD2 aligns across 11 bases. V lost 4 bases, J lost 5 bases, and 7 bases stayed unmatched. CDR3 length: 16 residues. Germline CDR1 is SGHVS and CDR2 is FNYEAQ. The CDR3 is CASSSITSGGHNEQFF. CDR3 bases: TGTGCCAGCAGCTCGATTACTAGCGGGGGACACAATGAGCAGTTCTTC.

This chain connects TRBV29-1 to TRBJ2-5; D is possibly TRBD2 (6 bases). V was clipped by 3 bases and J by 3 bases, with 8 bases between them. CDR3 size: 12 residues. Germline-derived CDR1 and CDR2 are SQVTM and ANQGSEA. In DNA form, the CDR3 reads TGCAGCGTTGATCCGGGAGAAGAGACCCAGTACTTC. Its protein product is CSVDPGEETQYF. Variable domain in full (rest from reference TRBV29-1 and TRBJ2-5): SAVISQKPSRDICQRGTSLTIQCQVDSQVTMMFWYRQQPGQSLTLIATANQGSEATYESGFVIDKFPISRPNLTFSTLTVSNMSPEDSSIYLCSVDPGEETQYFGPGTRLLVL.

This chain joins TRBV11-2 and TRBJ2-1, with TRBD2 as a possible D gene (6 bases). The CDR3 totals 15 residues. The germline CDR1 and CDR2 sequences are SGHAT and FQNNGV. With 1 base removed from V and 8 bases from J, the gap between germline ends came to 15 bases. CDR3 protein: CASSLGPNPGDEQFF. For the CDR3, the DNA is TGTGCCAGCAGCTTAGGTCCCAACCCGGGGGATGAGCAGTTCTTC.

This clone showed up just a few times. The chain links TRBV19 to TRBJ1-3; possibly TRBD1 for D (6 bases). This CDR3 spans 16 amino acids. Germline CDR1 is LNHDA and CDR2 is SQIVND (reference sequence). Trimming took off 5 bases at V and 0 bases at J, with 14 bases between the two ends. Here the CDR3 reads CASSAGQSHSGNTIYF. The CDR3 DNA is TGTGCCAGTAGTGCAGGACAGAGCCACTCTGGAAACACCATATATTTT.

This sequence joins TRBV15 and TRBJ1-2, with D possibly matching TRBD1 (6 bases). Trimming took 0 bases from V and 7 from J, leaving 12 bases between them. Looked up from germline, CDR1 is LNHNV and CDR2 is YYDKDF (reference sequence). The CDR3 loop spans 14 amino acids. This CDR3 is CATSRDERGLGYTF. The CDR3 DNA follows: TGTGCCACCAGCAGAGATGAGCGGGGGCTTGGCTACACCTTC. The full variable domain, rest sourced from reference TRBV15 and TRBJ1-2, is DAMVIQNPRYQVTQFGKPVTLSCSQTLNHNVMYWYQQKSSQAPKLLFHYYDKDFNNEADTPDNFQSRRPNTSFCFLDIRSPGLGDTAMYLCATSRDERGLGYTFGSGTRLTVV.

The chain uses TRBV18 and TRBJ2-1; 7 positions match TRBD1. Germline V gene sequence: CDR1 KGHSH, CDR2 LQKENI. Germline trimming cut 0 bases from V and 7 bases from J; bases unmatched to any gene: 6. The CDR3 is 15 residues long. In nucleotides, the CDR3 is TGTGCCAGCTCACCACCAGCTCAGGGGGTAAATGAGCAGTTCTTC. Its protein product is CASSPPAQGVNEQFF. The whole variable domain, filled in from reference TRBV18 and TRBJ2-1, reads NAGVMQNPRHLVRRRGQEARLRCSPMKGHSHVYWYRQLPEEGLKFMVYLQKENIIDESGMPKERFSAEFPKEGPSILRIQQVVRGDSAAYFCASSPPAQGVNEQFFGPGTRLTVL.

The chain uses TRBV5-5 and TRBJ2-3, with 11 bases lining up with TRBD1. The V gene end was trimmed by 2 bases and the J gene end by 0 bases; junction bases not matched to a gene: 14. The germline V gene encodes CDR1 SGHKS and CDR2 YYEKEE (reference sequence). CDR3 length: 20 amino acids. The CDR3 reads CASSFVVERDRGSSTDTQYF. The CDR3, as DNA: TGTGCCAGCAGCTTTGTAGTGGAACGGGACAGGGGGTCTAGCACAGATACGCAGTATTTT.

The gene calls are TRBV7-9 and TRBJ1-1; D unresolved. V lost 3 bases, J lost 0 bases, and 17 bases lay in between. The length of the CDR3 is 17 residues. Germline V gives CDR1 SEHNR, CDR2 FQNEAQ (reference sequence). The CDR3 spells CASSFAGWAALNTEAFF. In DNA form, the CDR3 reads TGTGCCAGCAGCTTTGCGGGATGGGCAGCGTTGAACACTGAAGCTTTCTTT.

The V call is TRBV18, the J call TRBJ2-7, with D tentatively TRBD2 (5 bases). The CDR3 has 15 amino acids. Germline values: CDR1 KGHSH, CDR2 LQKENI. V dropped 3 bases and J dropped 3 bases, with 15 bases sitting between them. In DNA form, the CDR3 reads TGTGCCAGCTCACCGGCGGTGGGAGCAATCTACGAGCAGTACTTC. Amino acids: CASSPAVGAIYEQYF.

The chain recombines TRBV28 with TRBJ2-7, with D uncertain. Germline V gives CDR1 MDHEN, CDR2 SYDVKM. The V end lost 3 bases, the J end lost 7 bases, and 16 bases lay between the germline ends. This CDR3 region has 14 residues. The CDR3 spells CASSLFRQNWEQYF. The CDR3 DNA is TGTGCCAGCAGTTTGTTCCGCCAAAACTGGGAGCAGTACTTC. Supplemented by reference TRBV28 and TRBJ2-7, the full variable domain reads DVKVTQSSRYLVKRTGEKVFLECVQDMDHENMFWYRQDPGLGLRLIYFSYDVKMKEKGDIPEGYSVSREKKERFSLILESASTNQTSMYLCASSLFRQNWEQYFGPGTRLTVT.

The chain carries TRBV6-2 or TRBV6-3 and TRBJ2-2; D might be TRBD1 (5 bases). CDR1 is MNHEY and CDR2 is SVGEGT in the germline V gene. V lost 5 bases and J 0 bases, leaving 10 bases between the germline ends. CDR3 length equals 15 residues. The CDR3 sequence: CASSAQGANTGELFF. The CDR3 bases are TGTGCCAGCAGTGCCCAGGGCGCGAACACCGGGGAGCTGTTTTTT.

This clone appeared once. The J gene is TRBJ1-2, the V gene TRBV3-1 (or the pseudogene TRBV3-2), with 9 positions matching TRBD1. V was pared by 2 bases and J by 5 bases, with 3 bases of the junction left unmatched. CDR1 is LGHDT, CDR2 YNNKEL, per germline (reference sequence). The CDR3 is 14 amino acids. The CDR3 is CASSQTGGHYGYTF. The CDR3 DNA follows: TGTGCCAGCAGCCAAACAGGGGGCCATTATGGCTACACCTTC.

The V and J genes are TRBV10-2 and TRBJ2-2; 11 bases line up with TRBD2. Per germline, CDR1 WSHSY and CDR2 SAAADI. The CDR3 is 16 amino acids. Trimming took 0 bases from V and 6 from J; bases not matched to a gene: 3. CDR3 amino acids: CASSESLAGVPGELFF. The DNA for the CDR3 is TGCGCCAGCAGTGAGTCACTAGCGGGAGTTCCCGGGGAGCTGTTTTTT.

This clone was detected only once. V gene TRBV5-1 combines with J gene TRBJ2-3; no firm D call. Per the germline V gene, CDR1 is SGHRS and CDR2 is YFSETQ. The CDR3 runs 14 residues. V shed 0 bases and J shed 3 bases, with 8 bases lying between them. CDR3 sequence (DNA): TGCGCCAGCAGCTTGGCGGGTGAGACAGATACGCAGTATTTT. This sequence encodes CASSLAGETDTQYF.